This TCR beta chain was identified in a study of T cell responses to AZD1222 COVID-19 vaccine (dated by TCRdb to about 2021). Background on the whole study: AZD1222 recipients given second doses at about 4 weeks or at about 12 weeks were pooled, since spike-specific TCR depth and breadth were not found to differ between the two schedules. TCR sequencing covered some 250 trial participants: 207 given two doses of AZD1222 and 26 given two doses of MenACWY control vaccine. Trial participants were enrolled by age into 18-55, 56-69 and 70-plus year subgroups, with about 150, 28 and 57 TCR-sequenced participants respectively. Broad study findings and their caveats: A significant rise in spike-specific TCR breadth and depth was observed after two AZD1222 doses relative to day 0 and relative to MenACWY recipients. In the small 56-69-year group, the increase in depth fell short of significance, most likely because of low power. The vaccine-associated CD4 TCRs covered the entire spike protein, and the dominant responses fell in regions 160-218 and 743-854. Because no day 14 peak-response samples were available, the repertoires could be characterized only after the peak T cell response. Conclusions about previously exposed vaccinees are limited because only six or seven AZD1222 recipients were SARS-CoV-2 seropositive at baseline. Most participants were white British and females outnumbered males, and the authors suggested that clonal diversity may have been underestimated. Nearly half of unique spike-specific TCRs reportedly recognized epitopes outside regions mutated in the B.1.351 and B.1.1.7 variants.

The CDR3 runs 14 residues from the cysteine to the phenylalanine. Of all the DNA, just the CDR3 is kept, 42 bases in frame from base 1. In the germline V gene, CDR1 corresponds to SGHDN and CDR2 to FVKESK. Trimming removed 3 bases from V and 8 bases from J; the gene matches leave 3 bases unexplained. Interpreted using the paper, the time point label stands for: baseline before first vaccination. Vaccinee samples came from UK trials COV001 and COV002, including a single-blind randomized controlled phase 2/3 trial of AZD1222 (ChAdOx1 nCoV-19) in healthy adults. For TCRbeta chain sequencing, PBMC samples were collected from trial participants at day 0 and at day 28 after the second dose. This clone has only one observation. The clone's antigen remains unknown. Within one base of it there is no much larger clone, and no base qualities were kept. The CDR3 regions of human TCRbeta chains were analyzed by immunosequencing. The study's processing was this. Repertoire TCRs were checked for matches against a reference library of SARS-CoV-2-specific TCRs that had been generated using the MIRA antigen-specificity platform. Breadth was defined as the fraction of unique TCRs that were SARS-CoV-2-associated. Depth was defined as the fraction of total T cells that were SARS-CoV-2-associated. Each spike-specific TCR was assigned to its reactive spike region and to a CD4 or CD8 class using the MIRA data. Log10-transformed breadth and depth values were compared by one-way ANOVA with Sidak's multiple comparisons tests. TCRdb mirrors the immuneACCESS table, restricted to in-frame sequences. Some clones are absent from its copies; in checked studies, under half trace to an unresolved V gene, and the reason for the others is unknown. The V and J calls and the clone size are those of that table, but D and trimming were determined from the DNA. This sample lists fewer than 110,000 clones; 75% to 95% were detected once. Jointly, the top ten make up 45% to 50% of the sample.

Recombination joined TRBV14 with TRBJ2-3; the central 12 bases match TRBD2. Specimen: peripheral blood, collected on day 0 of AZD1222 vaccination. The sequence was obtained from an adult in good health. The DNA sequence is given as TGTGCCAGCAGCCAGACTAGCGGGAGTCCTACGCAGTATTTT. This translates into CASSQTSGSPTQYF. Full variable domain (CDR3 extended with the reference TRBV14 and TRBJ2-3 proteins): EAGVTQFPSHSVIEKGQTVTLRCDPISGHDNLYWYRRVMGKEIKFLLHFVKESKQDESGMPNNRFLAERTGGTYSTLKVQPAELEDSGVYFCASSQTSGSPTQYFGPGTRLTVL.